The clone carrying this T cell receptor (beta chain) was counted ten times or more. Antigen: not known. A sample-barcoded 5' primer and a J-beta primer mix were used in a second PCR of about 6 to 11 cycles. TCRdb ran MiXCR on the 5' RACE reads and lists one entry per CDR3 protein. The sample shows approximately 810,000 distinct CDR3 sequences, about 30% of them seen only once. The data originate from a study of blood T cells in healthy people across ages. Study conclusions and caveats: In long-lived donors, naive CD4+ cell counts and diversity exceeded those of aged donors.

The clonotype originates from an elderly woman in good health. The sequencing sample was made of blood.

As DNA, the CDR3 is TGCAGTGCTAGTTACAGCGGGGGGGCCGATGAGCAGTTCTTC. Translation: CSASYSGGADEQFF. This chain uses TRBV20-1 with TRBJ2-1; TRBD2 matches at 10 bases. The CDR3 consists of 14 residues. Germline V CDR1 and CDR2: DFQATT, SNEGSKA (reference sequence). Trimming took 3 bases from V and 8 from J; bases not matched to a gene: 7.